The present entry profiles one TCR beta chain with its context. This clonotype showed up many times. Its antigen target is currently unknown. There are no base qualities to consult, and no much larger clone falls within one base. This sample is drawn from a study of early T cells in non-severe SARS-CoV-2 infection (dated by TCRdb to the early 2020s). About the study as a whole: Because TCR sequencing relied on bulk RNA taken from unsorted whole blood, pairing of alpha and beta chains was not possible.

Counted from cysteine to phenylalanine, this CDR3 has 15 amino acids. CDR3 DNA only is kept here, 45 bases in frame from base 1. From V the trimming removes 5 bases and from J it removes 1 base, while the gene matches leave 6 bases of the junction unaccounted for. CDR1 and CDR2 are read off the germline V gene as MNHEY and SVGAGI. Points the paper makes about the study in general: VDJdb matching was skewed toward anti-spike CD8 responses and likely underestimated virus-specific expansions by missing private and CD4 specificities.

Set within a cohort of healthcare workers in London, UK, this nested case-control study involved weekly PCR testing of nasopharyngeal swabs along with blood sampling. Healthcare workers were recruited during the week of the UK lockdown, between 23 and 31 March 2020, and followed weekly for up to roughly 15 weeks. Library generation was performed with 5' RACE. Sequencer: NextSeq 500. The TCR library protocol attached unique molecular identifiers to individual cDNA molecules to correct for sequencing error and PCR bias. Sequencing covered both TCR alpha and beta chains, and within each sample the abundances of alpha and beta sequences were tightly co-correlated. Processing in the source paper ran as follows. V gene, J gene and CDR3 annotation of TCR sequences was performed with Decombinator V4. Expanded TCRs were defined as changing significantly between any two time points under a Poisson model with p below 0.0001. TCR abundances were normalised to the total number of TCRs sequenced per sample and expressed as counts per million. TRAV1-2 paired with TRAJ12, TRAJ20 or TRAJ33 defined MAIT TCRs, while TRAV10 paired with TRAJ18 defined iNKT TCRs. VDJdb, accessed on 1 November 2021, was searched for TCRs annotated for CMV, EBV and SARS-CoV-2, and TCRs annotated for more than one antigen were excluded. TCRdb cleaned the public reads at Q25 with fastp, built clones with MiXCR and kept in-frame beta chains. CDR3 protein duplicates are merged, each entry listing the most common genes and DNA. These V and J calls derive from TCRdb rather than the authors' analysis. The sample contains under 70,000 distinct CDR3 sequences, around 5.6% of them found a single time. The top ten hold 6.5% to 8.5% of the sample.

The chain is assembled from TRBV6-5 and TRBJ2-7; 9 bases in between match TRBD1. Sequencing was done on a sample of whole blood. This receptor was taken from an adult who was a healthcare worker with PCR-confirmed SARS-CoV-2 infection or an uninfected control (not recorded which). The DNA sequence is as follows: TGTGCCAGCAGTCGGCCGGGACAGGGATCCTACGAGCAGTACTTC. Translation gives CASSRPGQGSYEQYF.